This TCR beta chain was captured by sequencing in a study of cytomegalovirus exposure and HLA in healthy donors. There are 13 residues in the CDR3. V was cut by 6 bases and J by 6 bases, with 15 bases left in between. The V gene's germline CDR1 is LNHNV and CDR2 YYDKDF (reference sequence). The PCR had 60 Vbeta and 13 Jbeta primers. The table came from immunoSEQ multiplex PCR; TCRdb's copy has only in-frame clones and leaves some out. In total, the table holds some 83,000 clones. Sequencing input: PBMCs. V is TRBV15 and J is TRBJ2-7, with D perhaps TRBD1 (5 bases). This TCR was sampled from a woman in her 30s in good health and CMV-seronegative. CDR3 coding DNA: TGTGCCACCAGTCCAAGGGGAAACGGCGAGCAGTACTTC. The encoded protein is CATSPRGNGEQYF.